Each of the 4 T cell receptor beta chains below was sequenced from the same sample in a study of T-cell memory formation after mild COVID-19. Each CDR3 protein is one row after TCRdb ran MiXCR on the 5' RACE reads. Here the sample spans hundreds of thousands of distinct CDR3 sequences, 15% to 20% being singletons. Sequencing was carried out using PBMCs or a T cell subset sorted from them (not recorded which). The receptor source for this set is a man aged 18 to 29 who had mild COVID-19 (a few samples of this study predate the infection). Cell type and time point are not known.

This clonotype occurred many times. The genes are TRBV20-1 and TRBJ1-1; D is uncertain. Trimming cost V 3 bases and J 1 base, with 9 bases left between them. The CDR3 totals 13 residues. CDR1 is DFQATT, CDR2 SNEGSKA, per germline (reference sequence). The CDR3 coding sequence is TGCAGTGCTAGCGGCAGATGGAACACTGAAGCTTTCTTT. Amino acids: CSASGRWNTEAFF.

This chain links TRBV24-1 with TRBJ2-1; 8 bases map to TRBD2. Germline trimming cut 9 bases from V and 8 bases from J; bases unmatched to any gene: 8. The CDR3 sequence is 13 residues long. Germline V gene sequence: CDR1 KGHDR, CDR2 SFDVKD. For the CDR3, the DNA is TGTGCCACCTCACTCCCGGGGGGGGATGAGCAGTTCTTC. Translating gives CATSLPGGDEQFF.

This clonotype was counted only a few times. V and J are TRBV6-1 and TRBJ1-2; possibly TRBD1 for D (6 bases). This CDR3 contains 13 residues. Germline V gene sequence: CDR1 MNHNS, CDR2 SASEGT. V lost 8 bases and J lost 3, with 13 bases in between. Written as DNA, the CDR3 is TGTGCCAGCCTACCGGGACACTACTATGGCTACACCTTC. This sequence encodes CASLPGHYYGYTF.

This clonotype has a handful of counts. The chain couples TRBV6-2 or TRBV6-3 to TRBJ2-6; D uncertain. Germline CDR1 and CDR2: MNHEY and SVGEGT. V lost 5 bases and J 3 bases, leaving 2 bases between the germline ends. This CDR3 has 12 residues. The chain's CDR3 is CASSRGANVLTF. In nucleotides, the CDR3 is TGTGCCAGCAGTCGTGGGGCCAACGTCCTGACTTTC.